The present entry profiles one T cell receptor (beta chain) with its context. The sample comes from a study of blood T cell repertoires in COVID-19. Study background: Sample material is recorded as cDNA or gDNA derived from T cells, B-cell-depleted T cells, or PBMCs.

Authors' processing steps: Estimates of nucleated cell counts were drawn from the amplification of reference gene primers. Data came from immunoSEQ multiplex PCR; TCRdb stores just in-frame clones and leaves some out. V, J and clone size were drawn from that table, and D and trimming were deduced from the DNA. The sample has 350,000 or so clones, roughly 87% seen once. Trimming took off 1 base at V and 5 bases at J, with 14 bases between the two ends. Germline V gene lookup returns CDR1 LGHDT and CDR2 YNNKEL (reference sequence). The CDR3 has 15 amino acids. This receptor was taken from a woman under 40 who had recovered from COVID-19. V and J are TRBV3-1 (or the pseudogene TRBV3-2) and TRBJ1-2; tentative D call: TRBD1 (5 bases). The source material was PBMCs or T cells enriched from blood (not recorded which). The CDR3 DNA is TGTGCCAGCAGCCAAGGGCAGGGTCAGCGATATGGCTACACCTTC. This encodes CASSQGQGQRYGYTF.